This passage covers 2 T cell receptor beta chains from one sample sequenced in a study of cytomegalovirus exposure and HLA in healthy donors (dated by TCRdb to the late 2010s). Library preparation was by the immunoSEQ multiplex PCR assay. For the multiplex PCR, a mixture combining 60 forward primers for TCR Vbeta segments and 13 reverse primers for TCR Jbeta segments was used. TCRdb limited this immuneACCESS table to in-frame rearrangements with V and J called. A share of clones is missing; checked studies link under half to unresolved V genes, and the rest is unexplained. This sample comprises fewer than 80,000 clones, about 69% of them detected only once. The ten biggest clones cover roughly 5.7% of the sample. Sample: PBMCs. The receptors were gathered from a woman between 25 and 40 years old in good health and CMV-seronegative.

V gene TRBV5-1 combines with J gene TRBJ2-5; TRBD2 matches 9 bases. Judging by the DNA end, TRBJ2-7 fits better; the J call may be wrong. CDR3 length: 15 amino acids. CDR1 SGHRS and CDR2 YFSETQ come from the germline V gene. CDR3 in DNA: TGCGCCAGCAGCTTCGGGACTAGCCCTTCCTACGAGCAGTACTTC. It specifies CASSFGTSPSYEQYF.

This chain links TRBV30 with TRBJ2-3, with a weak D call TRBD2 (5 bases). This CDR3 has 12 residues. Looked up from germline, CDR1 is GTSNPN and CDR2 is SVGIG (reference sequence). The V end was cut by 4 bases, the J end by 8 bases, with 13 bases between. DNA of the CDR3: TGTGCCTGGACGGCCGGTGGAGGTACGCAGTATTTT. Amino acids: CAWTAGGGTQYF. Together with reference TRBV30 and TRBJ2-3, the CDR3 gives the full variable domain: SQTIHQWPATLVQPVGSPLSLECTVEGTSNPNLYWYRQAAGRGLQLLFYSVGIGQISSEVPQNLSASRPQDRQFILSSKKLLLSDSGFYLCAWTAGGGTQYFGPGTRLTVL.